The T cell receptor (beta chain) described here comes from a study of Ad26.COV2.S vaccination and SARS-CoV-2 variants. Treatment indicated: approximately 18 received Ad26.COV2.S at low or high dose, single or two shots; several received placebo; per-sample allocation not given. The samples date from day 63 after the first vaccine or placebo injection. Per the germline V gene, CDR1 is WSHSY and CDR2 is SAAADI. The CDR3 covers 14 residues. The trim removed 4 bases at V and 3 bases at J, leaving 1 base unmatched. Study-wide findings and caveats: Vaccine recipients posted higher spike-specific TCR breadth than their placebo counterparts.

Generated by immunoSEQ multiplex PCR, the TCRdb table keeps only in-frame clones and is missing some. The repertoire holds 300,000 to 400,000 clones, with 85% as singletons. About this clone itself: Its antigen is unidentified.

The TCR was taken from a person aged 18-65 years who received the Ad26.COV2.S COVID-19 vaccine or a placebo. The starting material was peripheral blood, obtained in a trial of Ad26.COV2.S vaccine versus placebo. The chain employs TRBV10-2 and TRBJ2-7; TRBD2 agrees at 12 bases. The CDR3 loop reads CASSGTSGVYEQYF. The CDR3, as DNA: TGCGCCAGCAGTGGGACTAGCGGGGTCTACGAGCAGTACTTC.